Each of the 20 T cell receptor beta chains below was sequenced from the same sample in a study of blood T cell repertoires in COVID-19. Sequencing was performed with immunoSEQ multiplex PCR; in TCRdb, only in-frame clones are kept and a portion is missing. The data show roughly 50,000 clones, 90% to 95% seen once. The sample consisted of peripheral blood. The origin of the receptors is a man aged 50-60 years with acute or convalescent COVID-19.

The rearrangement links TRBV28 to TRBJ1-2; D not certain. The germline V gene encodes CDR1 MDHEN and CDR2 SYDVKM. The CDR3 loop spans 12 amino acids. V was clipped by 10 bases and J by 4 bases, with 13 bases between them. For the CDR3, the DNA is TGTGCCAACTACAACACCCTCTATGGCTACACCTTC. Translation: CANYNTLYGYTF.

This CDR3 is CASMVISGNNEQFF. CDR3 bases: TGTGCCAGTATGGTTATTTCAGGGAACAATGAGCAGTTCTTC. This sequence joins TRBV19 and TRBJ2-1, with D tentatively TRBD1 (5 bases). This CDR3 has 14 amino acids. Germline V gives CDR1 LNHDA, CDR2 SQIVND (reference sequence). Trimming stripped 7 bases from V and 5 bases from J, with 15 bases between.

The chain has TRBV6-6 and TRBJ2-1; D is perhaps TRBD2 (6 bases). The CDR3 has 14 residues. CDR1 and CDR2 (germline): MNHNY, SVGAGI (reference sequence). Between the trimmed V and J ends, which lost 6 bases and 0 bases, there was a span of 9 bases. CDR3 loop: CASSLGSSYNEQFF. CDR3 nucleotides: TGTGCCAGCAGCCTCGGGAGCTCCTACAATGAGCAGTTCTTC.

V gene TRBV7-9 combines with J gene TRBJ2-3, with 8 bases that match TRBD2. The CDR3 length is 14 residues. J gave up 2 bases and V 6 bases, and 4 bases lay outside the gene matches. Germline-derived CDR1 and CDR2 are SEHNR and FQNEAQ (reference sequence). The CDR3 loop is CASRTSAFTDTQYF. The CDR3 bases are TGTGCCAGCAGGACTAGCGCCTTCACAGATACGCAGTATTTT.

This chain joins TRBV27 and TRBJ1-4; D gene unclear. This CDR3 is 15 amino acids long. The germline CDR1 and CDR2 sequences are MNHEY and SMNVEV (reference sequence). V was cut by 0 bases and J by 7 bases, with 12 bases left in between. CDR3 nucleotides: TGTGCCAGCAGTTTATCGATAGAGGGCGTTGAAAAACTGTTTTTT. It codes for CASSLSIEGVEKLFF.

The J gene is TRBJ2-3, the V gene TRBV5-4, with 13 bases aligning to TRBD2. V lost 4 bases to trimming and J lost 4 bases; unmatched junction nucleotides: 9. CDR1 and CDR2 (germline): SGHNT, YYREEE (reference sequence). The CDR3 loop spans 17 amino acids. For the CDR3, the DNA is TGTGCCAGCAGCGGGGGGACACTAGCGGGAGGGCCAGATACGCAGTATTTT. It encodes CASSGGTLAGGPDTQYF.

The chain links TRBV27 to TRBJ1-5, with D maybe TRBD1 (5 bases). The V and J ends lost 3 bases and 5 bases respectively, with 17 bases between them. Germline CDR1 is MNHEY and CDR2 is SMNVEV (reference sequence). The CDR3 spans 16 residues. DNA for the CDR3: TGTGCCAGCAGTTTTAATTGGGAGGGGCGCGATCAGCCCCAGCATTTT. Amino acids: CASSFNWEGRDQPQHF.

The chain uses TRBV4-1 and TRBJ1-4; D is perhaps TRBD1 (6 bases). Per germline, CDR1 MGHRA and CDR2 YSYEKL. This CDR3 has 16 residues. Trimming cost V 4 bases and J 2 bases, with 14 bases left between them. The CDR3 region has the DNA TGCGCCAGCAGCCCCGGTTCAGGGGCTACTAATGAAAAACTGTTTTTT. It translates to CASSPGSGATNEKLFF.

This clone was recorded only once. V and J are TRBV30 and TRBJ1-1, with D hard to call. CDR3 length equals 13 residues. The germline CDR1 and CDR2 sequences are GTSNPN and SVGIG (reference sequence). The V end lost 3 bases, the J end lost 1 base, and 9 bases lay between the germline ends. The CDR3 coding sequence is TGTGCCTGGAGAGGAGGGCCGAACACTGAAGCTTTCTTT. Translating gives CAWRGGPNTEAFF.

The chain is built from TRBV30 and TRBJ1-4; 9 bases are shared with TRBD1. CDR1 is GTSNPN, CDR2 SVGIG, per germline (reference sequence). The V gene end was trimmed by 0 bases and the J gene end by 10 bases; junction bases not matched to a gene: 12. The CDR3 consists of 16 residues. The CDR3 is CAWSVGGTPGQGKLFF. The CDR3 coding sequence is TGTGCCTGGAGTGTCGGGGGGACGCCGGGACAGGGAAAACTGTTTTTT.

The CDR3 DNA is TGTGCCAGCAGTGAATTGGCAGGGGGCCGACAGCCCCAGCATTTT. Translating it yields CASSELAGGRQPQHF. The V call is TRBV6-1, the J call TRBJ1-5, with TRBD1 matching over 8 bases. Germline V gene sequence: CDR1 MNHNS, CDR2 SASEGT. V was clipped by 2 bases and J by 7 bases; unmatched bases: 7. This CDR3 has 15 amino acids.

The chain recombines TRBV4-1 with TRBJ2-2, with a weak D call TRBD2 (7 bases). This CDR3 is built from 17 residues. Germline CDR1 is MGHRA and CDR2 is YSYEKL. V lost 2 bases and J 3 bases, leaving 16 bases between the germline ends. The CDR3 region is CASSQKKGGTDTGELFF. DNA of the CDR3: TGCGCCAGCAGCCAAAAAAAGGGGGGGACCGACACCGGGGAGCTGTTTTTT.

The chain joins TRBV19 to TRBJ1-4; D might be TRBD1 (6 bases). The germline CDR1 and CDR2 sequences are LNHDA and SQIVND (reference sequence). CDR3 size: 15 residues. The germline V and J ends were trimmed by 5 bases and 3 bases, with 13 bases remaining between them. The CDR3 coding sequence is TGTGCCAGTAGTTACAGGGTACGAGCTAATGAAAAACTGTTTTTT. Its protein product is CASSYRVRANEKLFF. Full variable domain (outside the CDR3, taken from reference TRBV19 and TRBJ1-4): DGGITQSPKYLFRKEGQNVTLSCEQNLNHDAMYWYRQDPGQGLRLIYYSQIVNDFQKGDIAEGYSVSREKKESFPLTVTSAQKNPTAFYLCASSYRVRANEKLFFGSGTQLSVL.

The chain combines TRBV5-6 with TRBJ2-7; the match to TRBD1 covers 10 bases. V shed 0 bases, J shed 6 bases, and the junction held 3 bases outside the gene matches. Germline loops: CDR1 SGHDT, CDR2 YYEEEE. This CDR3 region has 14 residues. The DNA of the CDR3 is TGTGCCAGCAGCTTGGCCGGACAGGGGGTCGAGCAGTACTTC. Translated: CASSLAGQGVEQYF.

The DNA of the CDR3 is TGCGCCAGCAGCTCCGGAGCAGGGAATGTAGTCGTCGAGCAGTACTTC. Its protein is CASSSGAGNVVVEQYF. The rearrangement links TRBV5-1 to TRBJ2-7; TRBD1 might be the D (5 bases). V was cut by 3 bases and J by 6 bases, with 22 bases left in between. CDR1 and CDR2 (germline): SGHRS, YFSETQ. CDR3 length: 16 amino acids.

The chain combines TRBV4-3 with TRBJ1-6, with TRBD1 matching over 8 bases. This CDR3 is 16 amino acids long. Trimming took 4 bases from V and 9 from J; bases not matched to a gene: 11. The germline CDR1 and CDR2 sequences are LGHNA and YSLEER. The CDR3 is CASSPSTGEGSSPLHF. The CDR3 region has the DNA TGCGCCAGCAGCCCTTCGACAGGGGAAGGGAGTTCACCCCTCCACTTT.

The rearrangement links TRBV20-1 to TRBJ1-5; the D is unclear. This CDR3 comprises 12 residues. V was shortened by 3 bases and J by 7 bases, with 10 bases between the two germline ends. Per the germline V gene, CDR1 is DFQATT and CDR2 is SNEGSKA (reference sequence). CDR3 nucleotide sequence: TGCAGTGCTAGTGAGGCGCGGCAGCCCCAGCATTTT. It specifies CSASEARQPQHF.

This rearrangement joins TRBV30 to TRBJ2-7; D possibly corresponds to TRBD2 (6 bases). The ends were cut back, 4 bases at V and 0 bases at J, with 13 bases in the middle. The CDR3 length is 14 residues. Germline CDR1 and CDR2: GTSNPN and SVGIG (reference sequence). In nucleotides, the CDR3 is TGTGCCTGGAAGCTCCCCGGGGGCTCCTACGAGCAGTACTTC. Translated, it gives CAWKLPGGSYEQYF.

The rearrangement uses TRBV7-9 and TRBJ2-1, with 9 bases identical to TRBD2. The CDR3 has 12 amino acids. CDR1 and CDR2 (germline): SEHNR, FQNEAQ (reference sequence). V lost 6 bases, J lost 7 bases, and 1 base stayed unmatched. The CDR3 protein is CASSGLANEQFF. The DNA for the CDR3 is TGTGCCAGCAGTGGACTAGCGAATGAGCAGTTCTTC.

Only a few counts were recorded for this clone. The rearrangement links TRBV6-5 to TRBJ2-7; TRBD1 matches at 9 bases. Germline CDR1 MNHEY, CDR2 SVGAGI. This CDR3 has 16 amino acids. V dropped 2 bases and J dropped 5; count of bases not matched to a gene: 10. CDR3: CASSYGSGTGSHEQYF. Here the CDR3 DNA reads TGTGCCAGCAGTTACGGATCCGGGACAGGGTCTCACGAGCAGTACTTC.